A selection of T cell receptor beta chains follows, all from one sample in a study of shared clonotypes between healthy human individuals. Clones were sequenced by immunoSEQ multiplex PCR, and TCRdb holds only the in-frame ones, with some missing. The repertoire consists of about 2,200,000 clones, with more than 85% occurring once and the leading ten covering around 1.7%. The sequenced sample was naive CD8+ T cells from PBMCs. Source of these receptors: a man younger than 35 in good health. Some clones in this sample may be carry-over from other donors' samples. Each CDR3 is given with its conserved first and last residue. A D gene is named only where the DNA matches it firmly. The size of a clone is reported for some rows only, either as once, few or many, or as a class for expanded clones.

v_gene: TRBV9; len: 14; j_gene: TRBJ1-1; d_gene: .; abundance: .; CDR3nt: TGTGCCAGCAGCGTAGGTCAGCCTAACACTGAAGCTTTCTTT; CDR3aa: CASSVGQPNTEAFF
v_gene: TRBV29-1; len: 11; j_gene: TRBJ1-2; d_gene: .; abundance: .; CDR3nt: TGCAGCGGCTTCGACAGATATGGCTACACCTTC; CDR3aa: CSGFDRYGYTF
v_gene: TRBV20-1; len: 10; j_gene: TRBJ2-3; d_gene: .; abundance: .; CDR3nt: TGCAGTCGACGGAAGAATACGCAGTATTTT; CDR3aa: CSRRKNTQYF
v_gene: TRBV14; len: 19; j_gene: TRBJ2-3; d_gene: .; abundance: .; CDR3nt: TGTGCCAGCAGCCAAGATCCAGCGGGCACCCTTGGGGGCACAGATACGCAGTATTTT; CDR3aa: CASSQDPAGTLGGTDTQYF
v_gene: TRBV4-1; len: 16; j_gene: TRBJ2-7; d_gene: .; abundance: .; CDR3nt: TGCGCCAGCAGCGTAGGAGGAACAGGGTACATGGGGGAGCAGTACTTC; CDR3aa: CASSVGGTGYMGEQYF
v_gene: TRBV15; len: 15; j_gene: TRBJ2-1; d_gene: .; abundance: .; CDR3nt: TGTGCCACCAGCAGAGCCGGGACACTTTACAATGAGCAGTTCTTC; CDR3aa: CATSRAGTLYNEQFF
v_gene: TRBV21-1; len: 17; j_gene: TRBJ2-7; d_gene: .; abundance: .; CDR3nt: TGTGCCAGCAGCAAAGCCCCGGGGCGGCTAGATACCTACGAGCAGTACTTC; CDR3aa: CASSKAPGRLDTYEQYF
v_gene: TRBV7-2; len: 14; j_gene: TRBJ2-7; d_gene: TRBD1; abundance: once; CDR3nt: TGTGCCAGCAGCTCCCGGACAGGGAACTACGAGCAGTACTTC; CDR3aa: CASSSRTGNYEQYF
v_gene: TRBV10-2; len: 10; j_gene: TRBJ2-7; d_gene: .; abundance: .; CDR3nt: TGCGCCAGCGTTGGCTACGAGCAGTACTTC; CDR3aa: CASVGYEQYF
v_gene: TRBV29-1; len: 12; j_gene: TRBJ2-3; d_gene: .; abundance: .; CDR3nt: TGCGCCATAGGAGAGAACACAGATACGCAGTATTTT; CDR3aa: CAIGENTDTQYF
v_gene: TRBV4-2; len: 17; j_gene: TRBJ2-3; d_gene: TRBD2; abundance: .; CDR3nt: TGTGCCAGCAGCCAAGTCGGTAGGACTAGCGACACAGATACGCAGTATTTT; CDR3aa: CASSQVGRTSDTDTQYF
v_gene: TRBV25-1; len: 14; j_gene: TRBJ2-7; d_gene: .; abundance: .; CDR3nt: TGTGCCAGCAGTGGATTCCGGACATCGTACGAGCAGTACTTC; CDR3aa: CASSGFRTSYEQYF
v_gene: TRBV4-3; len: 15; j_gene: TRBJ2-7; d_gene: .; abundance: .; CDR3nt: TGCGCCAGCAGCCAAGAGAGACTAGGGCCCTACGAGCAGTACTTC; CDR3aa: CASSQERLGPYEQYF
v_gene: TRBV27; len: 16; j_gene: TRBJ2-3; d_gene: TRBD1; abundance: .; CDR3nt: TGTGCCAGCAGCACGACAGGGTTTTCCCTCGTAGATACGCAGTATTTT; CDR3aa: CASSTTGFSLVDTQYF
v_gene: TRBV6-5; len: 15; j_gene: TRBJ1-1; d_gene: .; abundance: .; CDR3nt: TGTGCCAGCAGTTACTCGGGGAAAATGAACACTGAAGCTTTCTTT; CDR3aa: CASSYSGKMNTEAFF
v_gene: TRBV27; len: 14; j_gene: TRBJ1-5; d_gene: .; abundance: .; CDR3nt: TGTGCCAGCAGTTGGCAGGGGCCCTACCGCCGGCTGCATTTT; CDR3aa: CASSWQGPYRRLHF
v_gene: TRBV6-1; len: 17; j_gene: TRBJ2-1; d_gene: TRBD2; abundance: .; CDR3nt: TGTGCCAGCAGTGAAATTCCAGCGGGAGGGCAGAACAATGAGCAGTTCTTC; CDR3aa: CASSEIPAGGQNNEQFF
v_gene: TRBV5-6; len: 16; j_gene: TRBJ2-7; d_gene: TRBD2; abundance: .; CDR3nt: TGTGCCAGCAGCTTGGCGGCTAGCGGGAGTAATTACGAGCAGTACTTC; CDR3aa: CASSLAASGSNYEQYF
v_gene: TRBV27; len: 10; j_gene: TRBJ2-7; d_gene: .; abundance: .; CDR3nt: TGTGCCAGCAAAGGCTACGAGCAGTACTTC; CDR3aa: CASKGYEQYF
v_gene: TRBV27; len: 15; j_gene: TRBJ1-2; d_gene: TRBD1; abundance: .; CDR3nt: TGTGCCAGCAGTCCTCGGGACAGGGTAAACTATGGCTACACCTTC; CDR3aa: CASSPRDRVNYGYTF
v_gene: TRBV6-6; len: 12; j_gene: TRBJ2-1; d_gene: .; abundance: .; CDR3nt: TGTGCCAGCAGTTACTCCCAGAATGAGCAGTTCTTC; CDR3aa: CASSYSQNEQFF
v_gene: TRBV7-9; len: 12; j_gene: TRBJ2-7; d_gene: .; abundance: .; CDR3nt: TGTGCCAGCAGCATCGGTAGGTACGAGCAGTACTTC; CDR3aa: CASSIGRYEQYF
v_gene: TRBV11-2; len: 15; j_gene: TRBJ2-7; d_gene: .; abundance: .; CDR3nt: TGTGCCAGCAGCTTAGATGCAGGGTTGGCCTACGAGCAGTACTTC; CDR3aa: CASSLDAGLAYEQYF
v_gene: TRBV11-2; len: 14; j_gene: TRBJ2-7; d_gene: .; abundance: .; CDR3nt: TGTGCCAGCAGTTCCAGACAAGCTCCTAACGAGCAGTACTTC; CDR3aa: CASSSRQAPNEQYF
v_gene: TRBV5-4; len: 15; j_gene: TRBJ2-3; d_gene: .; abundance: .; CDR3nt: TGTGCCAGCAGCGAAGGGCAGGGCGGAACAGATACGCAGTATTTT; CDR3aa: CASSEGQGGTDTQYF
v_gene: TRBV19; len: 13; j_gene: TRBJ1-1; d_gene: .; abundance: once; CDR3nt: TGTGCCAGTAACGACGGACTGAACACTGAAGCTTTCTTT; CDR3aa: CASNDGLNTEAFF
v_gene: TRBV29-1; len: 14; j_gene: TRBJ2-1; d_gene: TRBD2; abundance: .; CDR3nt: TGCAGCGCCTTGGGACTAGCGGGATACAATGAGCAGTTCTTC; CDR3aa: CSALGLAGYNEQFF
v_gene: TRBV7-3; len: 15; j_gene: TRBJ1-1; d_gene: .; abundance: .; CDR3nt: TGTGCCAGCAGCCCGACAGCCGGAAAGAACACTGAAGCTTTCTTT; CDR3aa: CASSPTAGKNTEAFF
v_gene: TRBV30; len: 15; j_gene: TRBJ2-3; d_gene: .; abundance: .; CDR3nt: TGTGCCTGGAGTGTAGAGGGGGTGTCGACAGATACGCAGTATTTT; CDR3aa: CAWSVEGVSTDTQYF